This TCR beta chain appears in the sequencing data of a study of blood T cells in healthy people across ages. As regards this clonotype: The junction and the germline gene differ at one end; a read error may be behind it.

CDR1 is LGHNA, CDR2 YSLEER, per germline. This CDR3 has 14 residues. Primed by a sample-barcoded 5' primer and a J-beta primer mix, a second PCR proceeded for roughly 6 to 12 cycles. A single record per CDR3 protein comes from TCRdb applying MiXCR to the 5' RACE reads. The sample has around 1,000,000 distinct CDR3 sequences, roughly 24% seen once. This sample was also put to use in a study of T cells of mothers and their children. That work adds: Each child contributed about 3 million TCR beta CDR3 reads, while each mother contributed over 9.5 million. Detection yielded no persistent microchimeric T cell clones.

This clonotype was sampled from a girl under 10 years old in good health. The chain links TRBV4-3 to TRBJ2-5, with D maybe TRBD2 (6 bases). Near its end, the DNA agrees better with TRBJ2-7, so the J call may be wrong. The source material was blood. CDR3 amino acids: CASNQGAGRYEQYF. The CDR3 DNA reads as TGCGCCAGCAACCAAGGGGCGGGACGGTACGAGCAGTACTTC.